The 21 T cell receptor beta chains given below trace back to one sample, sequenced in a study of CXCR3-negative and CXCR3-positive naive CD8 T cells. Notes on the study in general: CXCR3-negative naive cells had less hydrophobic TRB CDR3s than did CXCR3-positive naive cells.

For these TCRs, the target antigens are not known. 5' RACE that incorporated UMI labels was used to prepare the TRB cDNA libraries. TCRdb processed the 5' RACE reads again and assigns one entry to each CDR3 protein, with no DNA. The listing contains approximately 59,000 distinct CDR3 sequences. Input material: naive CXCR3+ CD8+ T cells from blood. Regarding subset: CD45RO-CCR7+CD27+CD95- naive CD8+ T cells expressing CXCR3 (TNR3+). These receptors were collected from a human donor in good health. Some clones in this sample may be carry-over from other donors' samples.

The chain carries TRBV18 and TRBJ2-5; the TRBD1 assignment by TCRdb is unverifiable without DNA. The CDR3 consists of 13 residues. Germline CDR1 KGHSH, CDR2 LQKENI. CDR3 amino acids: CASSSAREETQYF.

The chain combines TRBV11-2 with TRBJ2-3; TCRdb gives TRBD1 as the D gene, but with no DNA this cannot be confirmed. The germline V gene has CDR1 SGHAT and CDR2 FQNNGV. This CDR3 has 16 residues. This CDR3 reads CASSLPETGDFLTQYF.

This chain uses TRBV6-2 or TRBV6-3 with TRBJ1-5; TCRdb's D call, TRBD1, is unchecked because there is no DNA. The CDR3 is made up of 16 amino acids. The germline CDR1 and CDR2 sequences are MNHEY and SVGEGT. The CDR3 region is CASRTGGGESNQPQHF.

This chain's CDR3 is CASSQEVTTGMGADTQYF. The chain joins TRBV4-3 to TRBJ2-3; no DNA is available, so the TRBD1 call from TCRdb remains unchecked. The CDR3 extends over 18 amino acids. Germline V lookup: CDR1 LGHNA, CDR2 YSLEER.

The chain links TRBV11-2 to TRBJ2-7. Germline assignment: CDR1 SGHAT and CDR2 FQNNGV. CDR3 length: 14 residues. The CDR3 reads CASSLIYSSYEQYF.

The chain recombines TRBV7-7 with TRBJ2-3. Germline V CDR1 and CDR2: SSHAT, FNYEAQ (reference sequence). This CDR3 comprises 15 residues. CDR3 in amino acids: CASSLSGGSTDTQYF.

The chain has TRBV11-2 and TRBJ2-7. Per germline, CDR1 SGHAT and CDR2 FQNNGV. The CDR3 totals 14 residues. CDR3 in amino acids: CASSPSQDNYEQYF.

The chain employs TRBV29-1 and TRBJ2-1; TCRdb's D gene call, TRBD1, goes unchecked for lack of DNA. The CDR3 length is 12 residues. CDR1 SQVTM and CDR2 ANQGSEA come from the germline V gene. CDR3 loop: CSVVVQGIEQFF.

The genes are TRBV14 and TRBJ1-2; absent DNA, TCRdb's TRBD1 call cannot be checked. The CDR3 consists of 15 residues. Germline CDR1 reads SGHDN; CDR2 reads FVKESK. This CDR3 reads CASSQDQGGFYGYTF.

The chain links TRBV7-9 to TRBJ1-1; TCRdb lists TRBD1, though no DNA is available to test this call. This CDR3 is built from 14 residues. Germline V gene lookup returns CDR1 SEHNR and CDR2 FQNEAQ (reference sequence). CDR3 amino acids: CASSQDGGNTEAFF.

The chain uses TRBV5-1 and TRBJ1-1; the D gene TCRdb calls, TRBD1, cannot be checked with no DNA. CDR1 is SGHRS, CDR2 YFSETQ, per germline. The CDR3 has 14 residues. The CDR3 sequence is CASSLTGWDTEAFF.

This rearrangement joins TRBV9 to TRBJ2-7; the TCRdb call, TRBD1, lacks DNA for checking. The germline gives CDR1 SGDLS, CDR2 YYNGEE. This CDR3 has 15 amino acids. The CDR3 sequence: CASSVVPGGIYEQYF. Filled out from reference TRBV9 and TRBJ2-7, the complete variable domain reads DSGVTQTPKHLITATGQRVTLRCSPRSGDLSVYWYQQSLDQGLQFLIQYYNGEERAKGNILERFSAQQFPDLHSELNLSSLELGDSALYFCASSVVPGGIYEQYFGPGTRLTVT.

The chain is built from TRBV29-1 and TRBJ1-2. Germline CDR1 SQVTM, CDR2 ANQGSEA. This CDR3 is built from 13 residues. The CDR3 is CRPKPETEDRYTF. The entire variable domain, with the rest obtained from reference TRBV29-1 and TRBJ1-2, is as follows: SAVISQKPSRDICQRGTSLTIQCQVDSQVTMMFWYRQQPGQSLTLIATANQGSEATYESGFVIDKFPISRPNLTFSTLTVSNMSPEDSSIYLCRPKPETEDRYTFGSGTRLTVV.

V is TRBV14 and J is TRBJ1-1; TCRdb outputs TRBD1, but without DNA this stays unchecked. The CDR3 contains 16 residues. In germline, CDR1 is SGHDN, CDR2 FVKESK. The CDR3 is CASSQESFALNTEAFF. The variable domain in full, with the rest retrieved from reference TRBV14 and TRBJ1-1, is EAGVTQFPSHSVIEKGQTVTLRCDPISGHDNLYWYRRVMGKEIKFLLHFVKESKQDESGMPNNRFLAERTGGTYSTLKVQPAELEDSGVYFCASSQESFALNTEAFFGQGTRLTVV.

The rearrangement links TRBV12-3 or TRBV12-4 to TRBJ1-6; the TCRdb D gene call, TRBD1, has no DNA to confirm it. The CDR3 is 16 amino acids. CDR3 loop: CASSLAGTRGEPPLHF.

The chain joins TRBV12-3 or TRBV12-4 to TRBJ2-3; as DNA is missing, the TRBD1 call by TCRdb cannot be tested. This CDR3 is 15 amino acids long. The chain's CDR3 is CASSLGQGGTDTQYF.

This chain connects TRBV7-2 to TRBJ2-1. CDR3 length equals 15 residues. Germline V CDR1 and CDR2: SGHTA, FQGNSA. CDR3 protein: CASSSAGDSYNEQFF.

CDR3 sequence: CSVPPGGASYTDTQYF. This chain links TRBV29-1 with TRBJ2-3; with no DNA, the TCRdb D assignment of TRBD1 cannot be verified. This CDR3 has 16 amino acids. The germline CDR1 and CDR2 sequences are SQVTM and ANQGSEA.

The chain is built from TRBV6-5 and TRBJ1-3. CDR3 length equals 16 residues. CDR1 is MNHEY, CDR2 SVGAGI, per germline. The CDR3 loop reads CASSNYPAGAGNTIYF.

V gene TRBV15 combines with J gene TRBJ1-1. From germline, CDR1 is LNHNV and CDR2 YYDKDF (reference sequence). The CDR3 totals 15 residues. The CDR3 sequence: CATSKSPDGSLEAFF. Filled out from reference TRBV15 and TRBJ1-1, the complete variable domain reads DAMVIQNPRYQVTQFGKPVTLSCSQTLNHNVMYWYQQKSSQAPKLLFHYYDKDFNNEADTPDNFQSRRPNTSFCFLDIRSPGLGDTAMYLCATSKSPDGSLEAFFGQGTRLTVV.

The chain recombines TRBV12-3 or TRBV12-4 with TRBJ1-5. This CDR3 is 13 amino acids long. CDR3 loop: CASRSYSNQPQHF.